This TCR beta chain was identified during a study of technical replicates of blood from a handful of donors. Germline V gene lookup returns CDR1 MGHRA and CDR2 YSYEKL. This CDR3 comprises 17 residues. V was trimmed by 0 bases and J by 0 bases, leaving 14 bases between them. Assay used: immunoSEQ multiplex PCR; TCRdb lists only in-frame clones, some missing. The sample lists more than 70,000 clones; 90% to 95% were seen once. The sequencing sample was made of T cells isolated from PBMCs. The receptor comes from a human donor in good health. This chain joins TRBV4-1 and TRBJ2-5; tentatively, D is TRBD2 (5 bases). The CDR3 coding sequence is TGCGCCAGCAGCCAAGAAGAAGACACGGAGGACCAAGAGACCCAGTACTTC. It encodes CASSQEEDTEDQETQYF.